The rows below give T cell receptor beta chains drawn from one sample of a study of OX40 agonist ivuxolimab in advanced cancers. The protocol was immunoSEQ multiplex PCR, while the TCRdb copy is restricted to in-frame clones and leaves out a portion. The table shows roughly 130,000 clones, with approximately 92% occurring only once. The sequencing here drew on CD4+ or CD8+ T cells sorted from blood, taken in a trial of the OX40 agonist ivuxolimab. These receptor sequences come from an adult with an advanced solid tumor such as melanoma, head and neck, liver or kidney cancer. The CDR3 runs from the conserved cysteine through the conserved F or W. Each record gives: CDR3 protein, CDR3 DNA, V gene, J gene, CDR3 length, D gene, clone size. D genes are given only for firm matches. Clone size is given for some rows only: seen once, a few or many times, or a class if the clone is expanded.

CASSPSGGGANTGELFF	TGTGCCAGCTCACCAAGCGGGGGCGGAGCGAACACCGGGGAGCTGTTTTTT	TRBV18	TRBJ2-2	17	TRBD2	-
CASSRGFGNTIYF	TGTGCCAGCAGCCGGGGCTTCGGAAACACCATATATTTT	TRBV6-5	TRBJ1-3	13	-	-
CASTGTGGLGQPQHF	TGTGCCAGCACCGGGACAGGGGGCTTGGGGCAGCCCCAGCATTTT	TRBV28	TRBJ1-5	15	TRBD1	-
CASSASGLAGYEQYF	TGTGCCAGTAGTGCATCGGGACTAGCGGGTTACGAGCAGTACTTC	TRBV19	TRBJ2-7	15	TRBD2	-
CASSSQGGNTEAFF	TGTGCCAGCAGCTCACAGGGGGGGAACACTGAAGCTTTCTTT	TRBV5-4	TRBJ1-1	14	TRBD1	-
CASSYSKGNTEAFF	TGTGCCAGCAGTTACAGTAAGGGGAACACTGAAGCTTTCTTT	TRBV6-5	TRBJ1-1	14	-	-
CASSPISDEQFF	TGTGCCAGCAGCCCGATCTCGGACGAGCAGTTCTTC	TRBV7-9	TRBJ2-1	12	-	few
CASSPNVGQGVSGANVLTF	TGTGCCAGCAGCCCGAATGTAGGACAGGGGGTCTCTGGGGCCAACGTCCTGACTTTC	TRBV7-9	TRBJ2-6	19	TRBD1	-
CAWSVGSHGGELFF	TGTGCCTGGAGTGTGGGCTCCCATGGCGGGGAGCTGTTTTTT	TRBV30	TRBJ2-2	14	-	few
CASSNPSGSGTHNEQFF	TGTGCCAGTAGTAACCCCTCGGGTAGCGGCACCCACAATGAGCAGTTCTTC	TRBV19	TRBJ2-1	17	-	-
CASSPQEGLGYEQYF	TGTGCCAGCAGCCCCCAGGAGGGACTGGGTTACGAGCAGTACTTC	TRBV7-2	TRBJ2-7	15	-	-
CASSLGGRDQETQYF	TGTGCCAGCAGCTTAGGCGGGAGGGACCAAGAGACCCAGTACTTC	TRBV7-2	TRBJ2-5	15	TRBD2	-
CASNNRDRVPYEQYF	TGTGCCAGTAACAATCGGGACAGGGTCCCCTACGAGCAGTACTTC	TRBV19	TRBJ2-7	15	TRBD1	-
CASSPSGLTRTDTQYF	TGTGCCAGCAGCCCATCGGGACTGACTCGCACAGATACGCAGTATTTT	TRBV9	TRBJ2-3	16	-	-
CASSLQRGEKLFF	TGTGCCAGCAGCTTACAGCGAGGAGAAAAACTGTTTTTT	TRBV7-9	TRBJ1-4	13	-	-
CASSRGGLNTDTQYF	TGTGCCAGCAGTAGGGGAGGACTGAACACAGATACGCAGTATTTT	TRBV2	TRBJ2-3	15	-	-
CASSSRTGGTEAFF	TGCGCCAGCAGCTCGAGGACAGGGGGCACTGAAGCTTTCTTT	TRBV5-1	TRBJ1-1	14	TRBD1	few
CASTLGIGLGTGELFF	TGTGCCAGCACCCTAGGCATAGGGTTGGGCACCGGGGAGCTGTTTTTT	TRBV14	TRBJ2-2	16	-	-
CASSSRRVGAHYEQYF	TGTGCCAGCAGCTCCAGGAGGGTCGGGGCCCACTACGAGCAGTACTTC	TRBV13	TRBJ2-7	16	-	-
CASRSGVGETQYF	TGTGCCAGTAGATCCGGGGTGGGAGAGACCCAGTACTTC	TRBV19	TRBJ2-5	13	-	-
CASSLGQGIGNTEAFF	TGCGCCAGCAGCTTGGGACAGGGGATAGGGAACACTGAAGCTTTCTTT	TRBV5-1	TRBJ1-1	16	TRBD1	-
CASSPGHSNTEAFF	TGTGCCAGCAGCCCGGGACATTCGAACACTGAAGCTTTCTTT	TRBV6-5	TRBJ1-1	14	-	-
CSAGTARSYEQYF	TGCAGCGCAGGGACCGCACGATCCTACGAGCAGTACTTC	TRBV29-1	TRBJ2-7	13	-	-
CASSLARGRRGGNEQFF	TGTGCCAGCAGCTTAGCACGGGGGCGCAGGGGCGGCAATGAGCAGTTCTTC	TRBV7-2	TRBJ2-1	17	-	-
CASSPLGELFF	TGTGCCAGCAGCCCTCTAGGGGAGCTGTTTTTT	TRBV7-6	TRBJ2-2	11	-	once
CASSLSAPGGNTEAFF	TGTGCCAGCAGTTTATCTGCCCCAGGGGGGAACACTGAAGCTTTCTTT	TRBV28	TRBJ1-1	16	TRBD1	-
CASSFTGGGNEKLFF	TGTGCCAGCAGCTTCACAGGGGGCGGGAATGAAAAACTGTTTTTT	TRBV7-9	TRBJ1-4	15	TRBD1	-
CASSPPASGGPYEQYF	TGTGCCAGCAGCCCTCCCGCAAGCGGGGGGCCCTACGAGCAGTACTTC	TRBV11-2	TRBJ2-7	16	TRBD2	-
CASSPGQGKETQYF	TGCGCCAGCAGCCCTGGACAGGGGAAAGAGACCCAGTACTTC	TRBV5-1	TRBJ2-5	14	TRBD1	once
CASSLSRGGAEAFF	TGCGCCAGCAGCCTATCAAGGGGGGGAGCTGAAGCTTTCTTT	TRBV5-1	TRBJ1-1	14	-	-
CSADRGTGELFF	TGCAGCGCCGACCGGGGAACCGGGGAGCTGTTTTTT	TRBV29-1	TRBJ2-2	12	-	-
CASSLEGTVNTEAFF	TGTGCCAGCAGCTTGGAAGGGACGGTGAACACTGAAGCTTTCTTT	TRBV7-9	TRBJ1-1	15	-	-
CASGLQNIVASKYF	TGTGCCAGCGGCCTCCAGAACATAGTGGCCTCCAAGTACTTC	TRBV28	TRBJ2-7	14	-	-
CASSLGGGLNTDTQYF	TGTGCCAGCAGCTTAGGAGGGGGACTTAACACAGATACGCAGTATTTT	TRBV11-3	TRBJ2-3	16	-	-
CASSLASGSLSEQFF	TGTGCCAGCAGCTTGGCTAGCGGGAGTCTGAGTGAGCAGTTCTTC	TRBV5-4	TRBJ2-1	15	TRBD2	-
CASSFWDGVGYTF	TGTGCCAGCAGCTTTTGGGACGGCGTAGGCTACACCTTC	TRBV7-3	TRBJ1-2	13	-	-
CASKPLTGRNRQPQHF	TGTGCCAGTAAACCACTTACCGGGAGGAATCGTCAGCCCCAGCATTTT	TRBV19	TRBJ1-5	16	-	-
CASSVGVRGQGYNEQFF	TGTGCCAGCAGCGTAGGGGTGAGGGGACAGGGCTACAATGAGCAGTTCTTC	TRBV9	TRBJ2-1	17	TRBD1	-
CASSSALTGRNQPQHF	TGTGCCAGCAGTTCAGCCTTGACAGGGCGCAATCAGCCCCAGCATTTT	TRBV28	TRBJ1-5	16	TRBD1	-
CASSLTGWGNTEAFF	TGTGCCAGCAGCTTGACAGGGTGGGGAAACACTGAAGCTTTCTTT	TRBV5-5	TRBJ1-1	15	-	-
CASSLGQGSNQPQHF	TGTGCCAGCAGCTTAGGACAGGGTTCCAATCAGCCCCAGCATTTT	TRBV9	TRBJ1-5	15	TRBD1	-
CASPPGGGTEAFF	TGTGCCAGCCCCCCGGGGGGGGGCACTGAAGCTTTCTTT	TRBV27	TRBJ1-1	13	-	-
CASSLDSGRAAETQYF	TGTGCCAGCAGCTTAGATAGCGGGAGGGCCGCAGAGACCCAGTACTTC	TRBV7-2	TRBJ2-5	16	TRBD2	-
CASSERTGYGNSPLHF	TGTGCCAGCAGTGAGCGGACAGGGTATGGTAATTCACCCCTCCACTTT	TRBV25-1	TRBJ1-6	16	TRBD1	once
CATSREIIGRAFF	TGTGCCACCAGCAGAGAGATAATAGGGAGAGCTTTCTTT	TRBV15	TRBJ1-1	13	-	-
CASSLTPGQVTEAFF	TGTGCCAGCAGCTTAACCCCGGGACAGGTCACTGAAGCTTTCTTT	TRBV7-3	TRBJ1-1	15	TRBD1	-
CASRPGTSGRVNEQFF	TGTGCCAGCAGGCCGGGGACTAGCGGGAGAGTTAATGAGCAGTTCTTC	TRBV7-2	TRBJ2-1	16	TRBD2	-
CASALPGNYGYTF	TGTGCCAGCGCCCTCCCAGGAAACTATGGCTACACCTTC	TRBV14	TRBJ1-2	13	-	-
CASSEVGLANIDTQYF	TGTGCCAGCAGTGAAGTAGGACTAGCGAATATAGATACGCAGTATTTT	TRBV2	TRBJ2-3	16	TRBD2	once
CASTDRNRGPSMNTEAFF	TGCGCCAGCACCGACCGGAACAGGGGGCCGAGCATGAACACTGAAGCTTTCTTT	TRBV10-1	TRBJ1-1	18	TRBD1	-
CASSRQDLSYNEQFF	TGTGCCAGCAGTCGACAGGACCTCTCCTACAATGAGCAGTTCTTC	TRBV6-5	TRBJ2-1	15	-	-
CASSGGLTANTGELFF	TGTGCCAGCAGCGGAGGACTTACTGCGAACACCGGGGAGCTGTTTTTT	TRBV9	TRBJ2-2	16	-	-
CASSYGTPSGYGYTF	TGTGCCAGCAGTTACGGGACCCCGTCTGGGTATGGCTACACCTTC	TRBV6-5	TRBJ1-2	15	-	-
CASSIEPQGPQYF	TGTGCCAGCAGCATCGAACCACAGGGACCCCAGTACTTC	TRBV11-1	TRBJ2-5	13	-	-
CASSLAGHKDEKLFF	TGTGCCAGCAGTTTAGCTGGACATAAGGATGAAAAACTGTTTTTT	TRBV28	TRBJ1-4	15	-	-
CASSQQGQTNQPQHF	TGTGCCAGCTCACAACAGGGACAGACAAATCAGCCCCAGCATTTT	TRBV18	TRBJ1-5	15	TRBD1	few
CASSLDLLNEKLFF	TGTGCCAGCAGCTTAGACCTCCTAAATGAAAAACTGTTTTTT	TRBV7-6	TRBJ1-4	14	-	once
CASSLVGRVTAEAFF	TGTGCCAGCAGCTTAGTGGGGAGAGTCACCGCAGAAGCTTTCTTT	TRBV7-2	TRBJ1-1	15	-	-
CASSQKTGTEAFF	TGTGCCAGCTCCCAAAAAACAGGGACTGAAGCTTTCTTT	TRBV18	TRBJ1-1	13	-	-
CASSQGQGTETQYF	TGTGCCAGCTCTCAAGGACAGGGGACGGAGACCCAGTACTTC	TRBV18	TRBJ2-5	14	TRBD1	once